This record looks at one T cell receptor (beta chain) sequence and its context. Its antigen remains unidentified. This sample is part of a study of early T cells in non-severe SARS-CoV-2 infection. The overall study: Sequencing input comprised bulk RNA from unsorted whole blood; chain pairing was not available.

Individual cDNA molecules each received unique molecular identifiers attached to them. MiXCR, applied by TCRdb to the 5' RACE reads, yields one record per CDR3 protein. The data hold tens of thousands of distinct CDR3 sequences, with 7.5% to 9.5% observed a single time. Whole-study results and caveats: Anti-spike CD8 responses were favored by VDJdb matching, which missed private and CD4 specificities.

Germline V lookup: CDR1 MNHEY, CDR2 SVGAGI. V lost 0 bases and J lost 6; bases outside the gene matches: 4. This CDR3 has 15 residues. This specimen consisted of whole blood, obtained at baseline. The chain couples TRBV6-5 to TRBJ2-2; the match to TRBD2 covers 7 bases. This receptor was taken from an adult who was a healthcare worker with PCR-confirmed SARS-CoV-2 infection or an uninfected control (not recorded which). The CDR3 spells CASSYSGAGAGELFF. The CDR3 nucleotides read TGTGCCAGCAGTTACTCCGGGGCGGGAGCCGGGGAGCTGTTTTTT.